This T cell receptor (beta chain) was captured by sequencing in a study of tumor-infiltrating lymphocytes in primary liver carcinoma. Study overall: Participating patients were men and women between 30 and 69 years old.

Total RNA and DNA came together from around 20-30 mg of bulk tissue without cell sorting. Making TCR beta cDNA involved approximately 0.5 ug total RNA and a constant-region primer. Three nested multiplex PCR rounds, a slightly modified ARM-PCR method, built the TCR beta libraries. Researchers ran the first two PCR rounds for roughly 11 cycles each with TRBV1-TRBV30 forward primers and a C-beta reverse primer. Each CDR3 protein is one row after TCRdb ran MiXCR on the multiplex PCR reads. The sample lists 35,000 to 40,000 distinct CDR3 sequences, more than 60% occurring once. The V gene's germline CDR1 is MDHEN and CDR2 SYDVKM. The V end lost 4 bases, the J end lost 6 bases, and 15 bases lay between the germline ends. CDR3 length: 15 residues. About this clonotype itself: A much larger clone differs from this one at a single base, so this may be a read error.

Input material: tumor-adjacent normal liver tissue. The V call is TRBV28, the J call TRBJ2-2, with D possibly TRBD2 on 7 matching bases. This clonotype originated in a man aged 40-49 years with primary liver carcinoma and hepatitis B virus infection. CDR3 loop: CASSYREGGAGELFF. CDR3 coding DNA: TGTGCCAGCAGTTACAGGGAGGGAGGCGCCGGGGAGCTGTTTTTT.